This TCR beta chain was documented in a study of cytomegalovirus exposure and HLA in healthy donors. PCR used 60 Vbeta primers and 13 Jbeta primers. Clones were read by immunoSEQ multiplex PCR, and TCRdb kept only the in-frame ones, dropping some. The repertoire includes fewer than 200,000 clones, 70% to 90% of them detected once, and approximately 7% sits in the top ten. In its sample, this clone was seen once. The V segment lost 9 bases and the J segment 2 bases; nucleotides outside the gene matches: 9. The CDR3 contains 14 residues. Per germline, CDR1 LNHDA and CDR2 SQIVND (reference sequence). Each donor was nominally healthy when sampled (though unrecorded immune exposures were likely).

Sequencing input: PBMCs. The clonotype was recovered from a young woman in good health and CMV-seropositive. V and J are TRBV19 and TRBJ1-2; 7 bases match TRBD1. The DNA for the CDR3 is TGTGCCAGCTCCCGGGACAGTTCGAACTATGGCTACACCTTC. Protein sequence: CASSRDSSNYGYTF.